The clone carrying this TCR beta chain appeared a few times. The authors prepared the TCRbeta library with unique molecular identifiers. TCRdb re-called the PCR reads through MiXCR, storing one row per CDR3 protein. Among 500,000 or so distinct CDR3 sequences listed, approximately 32% were seen once. The entry originates in a study of T-cell reconstitution after alpha-beta-depleted transplantation in children. The V gene's germline CDR1 is MNHEY and CDR2 SVGAGI. V dropped 4 bases and J dropped 0 bases, with 10 bases sitting between them. This CDR3 region has 15 residues. The starting material was PBMCs from the stem cell graft donor, obtained from the stem cell graft. This TCR was recovered from a human donor who donated a stem cell graft to a child with aplastic anemia. The V and J genes are TRBV6-5 and TRBJ1-3; no firm D call. In DNA, the CDR3 is TGTGCCAGCAGTTCCGGACGGACCTCTGGAAACACCATATATTTT. It yields the protein CASSSGRTSGNTIYF.